The 27 T cell receptor beta chains presented below share a single source sample, sequenced in a study of Graves' ophthalmopathy and Graves' hyperthyroidism (dated by TCRdb to between 2018 and 2020). Sequencer: Illumina HiSeq 2000. For repertoire sequencing, the TCR beta CDR3 regions were amplified from RNA transcripts. A first-round RT-PCR used HTBI primers with the Qiagen OneStep RT-PCR kit, followed by a second-round multiplex PCR, size selection and purification. TCRdb reworked the public reads: Q25 trimming with fastp, MiXCR clone assembly, productive beta chains retained. Each entry merges the rows of one CDR3 protein and shows their most common DNA and genes. Within this sample are about 400,000 distinct CDR3 sequences, with about 16% of them counted one time only. Approximately 7% of the sample belongs to the ten largest clones. Sequencing input: peripheral blood. The receptor source for this set is a woman younger than 35 with stable Graves' hyperthyroidism. Donor details come from another sample of the same person, matched by shared clones.

This clonotype was seen at least ten times. The chain combines TRBV6-5 with TRBJ2-5; possible D gene TRBD1, 6 bases. V shed 4 bases and J shed 5 bases, with 11 bases lying between them. CDR1 is MNHEY and CDR2 is SVGAGI in the germline V gene. The CDR3 length is 13 residues. The CDR3: CASSSGVRETQYF. The CDR3 DNA follows: TGTGCCAGCAGTTCAGGGGTTAGGGAGACCCAGTACTTC.

The genes are TRBV7-2 and TRBJ2-7; 10 bases fit TRBD2. The CDR3 length is 15 residues. From germline, CDR1 is SGHTA and CDR2 FQGNSA. V trimming: 1 base; J trimming: 7 bases; junction bases outside the gene matches: 7. The CDR3 reads CASSLVTSGAGEQYF. DNA of the CDR3: TGTGCCAGCAGCTTAGTAACTAGCGGGGCGGGGGAGCAGTACTTC.

Ten or more counts support this clonotype. V is TRBV4-1 and J is TRBJ1-5; 7 bases line up with TRBD1. This CDR3 is 16 amino acids long. Trimming removed 0 bases from V and 6 bases from J; junction bases left unmatched: 8. Germline CDR1 is MGHRA and CDR2 is YSYEKL. CDR3 sequence (DNA): TGCGCCAGCAGCCAAGATAAGGGGGCTATAGCTCAGCCCCAGCATTTT. It specifies CASSQDKGAIAQPQHF.

At least ten counts were recorded for this clonotype. The chain employs TRBV2 and TRBJ2-7, with 7 nucleotides matching TRBD1. The V and J ends lost 8 bases and 9 bases, in that order; junction bases with no gene match: 16. Germline V lookup: CDR1 SNHLY, CDR2 FYNNEI. The CDR3 runs 14 residues. The CDR3 nucleotides are TGTGCCAGCGGGTACAGGGGCCCCCATAGAGGGCAGTACTTC. This gives the protein CASGYRGPHRGQYF.

This clonotype was seen more than once but under ten times. The chain joins TRBV6-1 to TRBJ1-2; D possibly corresponds to TRBD1 (6 bases). The CDR3 has 14 amino acids. Germline CDR1 is MNHNS and CDR2 is SASEGT. V lost 7 bases to trimming and J lost 7 bases, with 19 bases between them. CDR3 region: CASIRTASPGGYTF. CDR3 coding DNA: TGTGCCAGCATAAGGACAGCGTCACCGGGTGGCTACACCTTC.

The chain couples TRBV11-2 to TRBJ1-1; weak D call: TRBD1 (5 bases). The germline V and J ends were trimmed by 5 bases and 6 bases, with 22 bases remaining between them. The CDR3 runs 16 residues. Germline assignment: CDR1 SGHAT and CDR2 FQNNGV. CDR3 protein: CASSPPRAGGSAEAFF. In DNA form, the CDR3 reads TGTGCCAGCAGCCCCCCCCGTGCGGGGGGTAGCGCTGAAGCTTTCTTT.

The chain uses TRBV6-1 and TRBJ2-7; D could derive from TRBD1 or TRBD2 (5 bases each). Germline-derived CDR1 and CDR2 are MNHNS and SASEGT. V lost 6 bases and J lost 4, with 16 bases in between. The CDR3 runs 14 residues. The CDR3 is CASRSWETDYEQYF. CDR3 in DNA: TGTGCCAGCAGATCCTGGGAGACAGATTACGAGCAGTACTTC.

Many counts were recorded for this clonotype. This chain joins TRBV27 and TRBJ1-1, with D perhaps matching TRBD1 (5 bases). The length of the CDR3 is 15 residues. Trimming removed 1 base at V and 1 base at J, with 10 bases between. CDR1 and CDR2 (germline): MNHEY, SMNVEV (reference sequence). The CDR3 DNA is TGTGCCAGCAGTTTATACCAGGGACCGAACACTGAAGCTTTCTTT. Protein sequence: CASSLYQGPNTEAFF.

For this clonotype: At one end the junction does not follow the germline gene, possibly because of a read error. The chain uses TRBV12-3 or TRBV12-4 and TRBJ1-1; no reliable D call. The CDR3 is 11 residues long. This chain's CDR3 is CAISIYAGAFF. The CDR3, as DNA: TGTGCCATCAGTATCTACGCGGGAGCTTTCTTT.

This clonotype was recorded at least ten times. The V gene is TRBV11-3, the J gene TRBJ2-5; the match to TRBD1 covers 8 bases. The CDR3 is made up of 15 amino acids. Per germline, CDR1 SGHNT and CDR2 YENEEA. The V gene end was trimmed by 4 bases and the J gene end by 3 bases; junction bases not matched to a gene: 7. CDR3 nucleotides: TGTGCCAGCAGCTCGGACAGGGTGAAAGAAGAGACCCAGTACTTC. As protein: CASSSDRVKEETQYF.

This clonotype was counted many times. The chain combines TRBV6-5 with TRBJ2-5; D call uncertain. The ends were cut back, 8 bases at V and 3 bases at J, with 10 bases in the middle. CDR3 length: 12 amino acids. The germline CDR1 and CDR2 sequences are MNHEY and SVGAGI. CDR3 amino acids: CASGFVEETQYF. The CDR3 region has the DNA TGTGCCAGCGGATTCGTCGAAGAGACCCAGTACTTC.

This clonotype has at least ten counts. This sequence joins TRBV19 and TRBJ2-2; tentative D call: TRBD2 (5 bases). Trimming cost V 6 bases and J 6 bases, with 11 bases left between them. The CDR3 runs to 13 residues. Germline V gene data show CDR1 as LNHDA and CDR2 as SQIVND (reference sequence). The CDR3 here is CASSNPGAGELFF. In DNA form, the CDR3 reads TGTGCCAGTAGCAACCCCGGGGCCGGGGAGCTGTTTTTT.

This clonotype was picked up a small number of times. Compared with germline, one end of the junction differs, possibly owing to a read error. V and J are TRBV2 and TRBJ1-6; no reliable D call. The CDR3 has 14 amino acids. Germline CDR1 SNHLY, CDR2 FYNNEI. The CDR3 sequence: CASSEEAGRSHLHF. CDR3 coding DNA: TGTGCCAGCAGTGAAGAGGCGGGCCGGTCACACCTCCACTTT.

This clonotype occurred many times. Germline and junction disagree at one end, which may indicate a read error. The CDR3 nucleotides read TGTGCCAGTAGTTTGGCCGTCGGGCCCGTTTACGAGCAGTACTTC. Its protein product is CASSLAVGPVYEQYF. V is TRBV12-3 or TRBV12-4 and J is TRBJ2-7; D unclear. The CDR3 is made up of 15 amino acids.

This clonotype was counted many times. The rearrangement joins TRBV7-9 to TRBJ2-5; D gene unclear. Trimming took 2 bases from V and 5 from J, leaving 9 bases between them. The CDR3 is made up of 13 amino acids. In germline, CDR1 is SEHNR, CDR2 FQNEAQ (reference sequence). CDR3 region: CASSLSPRETQYF. CDR3 nucleotides: TGTGCCAGCAGCTTAAGCCCTCGGGAGACCCAGTACTTC.

The rearrangement joins TRBV6-4 to TRBJ1-2; 7 nucleotides align to TRBD1. The CDR3 is 14 amino acids. The V gene end was trimmed by 10 bases and the J gene end by 2 bases; junction bases not matched to a gene: 10. The germline CDR1 and CDR2 sequences are MRHNA and SNTAGT. The chain's CDR3 is CANQRDRKNYGYTF. In nucleotides, the CDR3 is TGTGCCAACCAACGGGACAGAAAGAACTATGGCTACACCTTC.

This clonotype showed up many times. The chain recombines TRBV4-3 with TRBJ1-1, with D hard to call. This CDR3 region has 17 residues. CDR1 LGHNA and CDR2 YSLEER come from the germline V gene. V lost 0 bases to trimming and J lost 2 bases, with 16 bases between them. This CDR3 is CASSQDPIFGGNTEAFF. Here the CDR3 DNA reads TGCGCCAGCAGCCAAGATCCGATTTTCGGTGGTAACACTGAAGCTTTCTTT.

The CDR3 DNA sequence: TGCGCCAGCGCGACGGACTTCTCCTACGAGCAGTACTTC. Translated, it gives CASATDFSYEQYF. This chain joins TRBV5-1 and TRBJ2-7, with D maybe TRBD2 (5 bases). The CDR3 contains 13 residues. Germline V gene sequence: CDR1 SGHRS, CDR2 YFSETQ. V lost 7 bases to trimming and J lost 0 bases, with 11 bases between them.

This clonotype was detected many times. In DNA form, the CDR3 reads TGTGCCAGCAAGGGACAGGGGATAACCTACGAGCAGTACTTC. Amino acid sequence: CASKGQGITYEQYF. The chain couples TRBV2 to TRBJ2-7; 10 nucleotides align to TRBD1. J gave up 2 bases and V 7 bases, and 5 bases lay outside the gene matches. The CDR3 is 14 residues long. Germline V lookup: CDR1 SNHLY, CDR2 FYNNEI.

This clonotype was seen repeatedly, ten times or more. The chain uses TRBV9 and TRBJ2-7, with a possible D match to TRBD1 (5 bases). Trimming left V 0 bases short and J 2 bases short, with 9 bases between. Germline loops: CDR1 SGDLS, CDR2 YYNGEE. The CDR3 spans 14 residues. The CDR3 is CASSVEGQAYEQYF. In DNA form, the CDR3 reads TGTGCCAGCAGCGTAGAGGGGCAGGCCTACGAGCAGTACTTC.

A few counts support this clonotype. The CDR3 is CASSQEYTWRRTYEQYF. DNA for the CDR3: TGTGCCAGCAGCCAAGAATATACATGGCGGAGAACCTACGAGCAGTACTTC. The J gene is TRBJ2-7, the V gene TRBV3-1; D call uncertain. V was pared by 0 bases and J by 2 bases, with 17 bases between. The CDR3 sequence is 17 residues long. CDR1 is LGHDT, CDR2 YNNKEL, per germline (reference sequence).

This clonotype was detected many times. The chain combines TRBV29-1 with TRBJ2-3, with a tentative D call TRBD2 (6 bases). CDR3 length equals 13 residues. Germline values: CDR1 SQVTM, CDR2 ANQGSEA. V shed 3 bases and J shed 4 bases, with 11 bases lying between them. CDR3 loop: CSVDVPSADTQYF. For the CDR3, the DNA is TGCAGCGTTGACGTACCTAGCGCAGATACGCAGTATTTT.

This chain joins TRBV5-1 and TRBJ1-1, with TRBD1 as a possible D gene (6 bases). With 0 bases removed from V and 0 bases from J, the gap between germline ends came to 12 bases. In germline, CDR1 is SGHRS, CDR2 YFSETQ. The CDR3 contains 16 residues. CDR3 protein: CASSLDGQGMNTEAFF. DNA for the CDR3: TGCGCCAGCAGCTTGGACGGTCAGGGGATGAACACTGAAGCTTTCTTT.

V usage is TRBV12-5 and J usage is TRBJ2-5; D perhaps matches TRBD2 (6 bases). The CDR3 contains 17 residues. Germline lookup yields CDR1 LGHNT and CDR2 FRNRAP. Trimming shortened V by 0 bases and J by 6 bases, and 20 bases separated the two germline ends. CDR3 in amino acids: CASGLVRGLAGRKTQYF. CDR3 bases: TGTGCTAGTGGTTTGGTACGGGGTTTGGCAGGGAGGAAGACCCAGTACTTC.

The table lists this clonotype with many counts. The chain combines TRBV10-3 with TRBJ2-7; unclear D gene. Per germline, CDR1 ENHRY and CDR2 SYGVKD. The CDR3 is 13 amino acids. V lost 3 bases to trimming and J lost 3 bases, with 9 bases between them. This chain's CDR3 is CAISDPINYEQYF. DNA for the CDR3: TGTGCCATCAGTGATCCTATAAACTACGAGCAGTACTTC.

In this sample, this clonotype turned up many times. The V gene is TRBV6-1, the J gene TRBJ2-2, with D hard to call. Germline CDR1 is MNHNS and CDR2 is SASEGT. This CDR3 has 12 residues. Trimming stripped 10 bases from V and 3 bases from J, with 9 bases between. The CDR3 is CATRLYTGELFF. The CDR3 DNA reads as TGTGCCACCCGTCTCTACACCGGGGAGCTGTTTTTT.

In its sample, this clonotype was seen many times. V usage is TRBV12-3 or TRBV12-4 and J usage is TRBJ1-3; D gene uncertain. Between the trimmed V and J ends, which lost 4 bases and 0 bases, there was a span of 10 bases. The CDR3 runs to 15 residues. The CDR3 loop is CASSWAQNSGNTIYF. CDR3 nucleotides: TGTGCCAGCAGTTGGGCCCAGAACTCTGGAAACACCATATATTTT.